These T cell receptor beta chains were read from a single sample in a study of cytomegalovirus exposure and HLA in healthy donors. Method: immunoSEQ multiplex PCR; TCRdb's copy keeps in-frame clones and lacks some. This sample's table has tens of thousands of clones. The sequenced material came from PBMCs. Receptors originate from a human donor in good health. Both conserved end residues are part of each CDR3. D genes are given only for firm matches. Rows may omit the clone size; those that give it use once, few, many or a size class.

DNA: TGCGCCAGCTCCCCGGACAGAAGCAATCAGCCCCAGCATTTT
CDR3: CASSPDRSNQPQHF
J: TRBJ1-5
V: TRBV10-2
size: NA
D: NA

DNA: TGTGCCAGTAAGGAGGAGCCTAGCACAGATACGCAGTATTTT
CDR3: CASKEEPSTDTQYF
J: TRBJ2-3
V: TRBV19
size: NA
D: NA

DNA: TGCAGTGCTAGAGTAGGGGATGGCTACACCTTC
CDR3: CSARVGDGYTF
J: TRBJ1-2
V: TRBV20-1
size: NA
D: NA

DNA: TGCGCCAGCAGCCAAGATATAGTCGGGGACGAGCAGTACTTC
CDR3: CASSQDIVGDEQYF
J: TRBJ2-7
V: TRBV4-1
size: NA
D: NA

DNA: TGCGCCAGCAGCTTGGGGACGGACAGCTATGGCTACACCTTC
CDR3: CASSLGTDSYGYTF
J: TRBJ1-2
V: TRBV5-1
size: NA
D: NA

DNA: TGCGCCAGCAGTGAGGGCGCCAGGGGGAATGAGCAGTTCTTC
CDR3: CASSEGARGNEQFF
J: TRBJ2-1
V: TRBV10-1
size: NA
D: TRBD1

DNA: TGTGCCAGCAGCAGGGGACACCAGAACACTGAAGCTTTCTTT
CDR3: CASSRGHQNTEAFF
J: TRBJ1-1
V: TRBV9
size: NA
D: NA

DNA: TGTGCCACCGAAGAGGGTATGAACACTGAAGCTTTCTTT
CDR3: CATEEGMNTEAFF
J: TRBJ1-1
V: TRBV15
size: medium-sized
D: NA

DNA: TGTGCCAGCAGCTTACTTCCGGGGAACACTGAAGCTTTCTTT
CDR3: CASSLLPGNTEAFF
J: TRBJ1-1
V: TRBV7-6
size: NA
D: NA

DNA: TGTGCCAGCAGCTTGGCCCACAGGGCTGGAGGCTACACCTTC
CDR3: CASSLAHRAGGYTF
J: TRBJ1-2
V: TRBV11-1
size: NA
D: NA

DNA: TGTGCCAGCAGCTTACAAGGGGATAGTACTGAAGCTTTCTTT
CDR3: CASSLQGDSTEAFF
J: TRBJ1-1
V: TRBV11-2
size: NA
D: NA

DNA: TGTGCCAGCAGCTTTACAGGAACTTACGAGCAGTACTTC
CDR3: CASSFTGTYEQYF
J: TRBJ2-7
V: TRBV7-9
size: NA
D: NA

DNA: TGTGCCAGCAGACCGGGGTTCGCTGGGGCCAACGTCCTGACTTTC
CDR3: CASRPGFAGANVLTF
J: TRBJ2-6
V: TRBV9
size: NA
D: NA

DNA: TGTGCCAGCAGCTTCCCAGGGGATGTCACTGAAGCTTTCTTT
CDR3: CASSFPGDVTEAFF
J: TRBJ1-1
V: TRBV11-2
size: NA
D: NA

DNA: TGTGCCAGCAGCGCCGGGACAGAAGCTTTCTTT
CDR3: CASSAGTEAFF
J: TRBJ1-1
V: TRBV9
size: NA
D: NA

DNA: TGTGCCAGCAGCTTTCCGTCAATAGGACAGTACTCTGGAAACACCATATATTTT
CDR3: CASSFPSIGQYSGNTIYF
J: TRBJ1-3
V: TRBV7-9
size: NA
D: NA

DNA: TGTGCCAGCAGCGTACAGGGGGATGGCGATACGCAGTATTTT
CDR3: CASSVQGDGDTQYF
J: TRBJ2-3
V: TRBV9
size: NA
D: TRBD1